The 22 T cell receptor beta chains given below trace back to one sample, sequenced in a study of cytomegalovirus exposure and HLA in healthy donors. This PCR relied on a set of 60 Vbeta primers and 13 Jbeta primers. Profiling relied on immunoSEQ multiplex PCR, and the TCRdb table lists in-frame clones only, not all of them. The data show some 90,000 clones, around 77% seen once. Specimen: PBMCs. All receptors come from a man younger than 40 in good health and CMV-seronegative.

This chain links TRBV7-9 with TRBJ2-1; the D is unclear. The CDR3 spans 12 residues. Trimming cost V 1 base and J 10 bases, with 8 bases left between them. Germline V gene lookup returns CDR1 SEHNR and CDR2 FQNEAQ (reference sequence). The CDR3 sequence is CASSLGFGEQFF. In DNA, the CDR3 is TGTGCCAGCAGCTTAGGTTTCGGGGAGCAGTTCTTC.

This chain uses TRBV5-5 with TRBJ2-2, with TRBD2 matching 11 bases. Trimming took 4 bases from V and 6 from J; bases not matched to a gene: 5. The CDR3 is 15 residues long. Germline-derived CDR1 and CDR2 are SGHKS and YYEKEE (reference sequence). This chain's CDR3 is CASSATSGSAGELFF. The CDR3 region has the DNA TGTGCCAGCAGCGCTACTAGCGGGAGTGCCGGGGAGCTGTTTTTT.

Points on this clone: The junction departs from germline at one end; a sequencing error may be responsible. This chain links TRBV29-1 with TRBJ2-1, with 10 bases aligning to TRBD1. The germline V gene has CDR1 SQVTM and CDR2 ANQGSEA. The CDR3 is made up of 15 amino acids. This CDR3 is CSVEGTGANYNEQFF. CDR3 nucleotide sequence: TGCAGCGTCGAAGGGACAGGGGCGAACTACAATGAGCAGTTCTTC.

The gene calls are TRBV7-6 and TRBJ2-3; no firm D call. The germline gives CDR1 SGHVS, CDR2 FNYEAQ. This CDR3 comprises 13 residues. V was cut by 3 bases and J by 5 bases, with 9 bases left in between. The CDR3 loop is CASSLFQEDTQYF. The CDR3 DNA sequence: TGTGCCAGCAGCTTGTTTCAGGAAGATACGCAGTATTTT.

The J gene is TRBJ1-2, the V gene TRBV9; D possibly corresponds to TRBD1 (6 bases). V was shortened by 6 bases and J by 4 bases, with 10 bases between the two germline ends. The CDR3 runs to 12 residues. Germline V CDR1 and CDR2: SGDLS, YYNGEE. CDR3 residues: CASNRDGYGYTF. The DNA for the CDR3 is TGTGCCAGCAACAGGGATGGCTATGGCTACACCTTC.

The chain carries TRBV7-9 and TRBJ2-2; D is possibly TRBD2 (7 bases). The V gene's germline CDR1 is SEHNR and CDR2 FQNEAQ (reference sequence). This CDR3 has 17 residues. V lost 5 bases and J lost 2, with 18 bases in between. CDR3 coding DNA: TGTGCCAGCAGCCCCGAGGTCGGGGGGCATAACACCGGGGAGCTGTTTTTT. Its protein is CASSPEVGGHNTGELFF.

J is TRBJ2-7 and V is TRBV6-5; 8 bases are shared with TRBD2. This CDR3 contains 13 residues. The germline gives CDR1 MNHEY, CDR2 SVGAGI. The V segment lost 5 bases and the J segment 6 bases; nucleotides outside the gene matches: 6. The CDR3 DNA reads as TGTGCCAGCAGTCCGGGACTAGTAGGCGAGCAGTACGTC. This codes for CASSPGLVGEQYV.

V and J are TRBV5-8 and TRBJ2-3, with D possibly being TRBD2 (8 bases). Germline assignment: CDR1 SGHTS and CDR2 YDEGEE. The V and J ends lost 0 bases and 4 bases respectively, with 12 bases between them. The CDR3 has 15 amino acids. In DNA form, the CDR3 reads TGTGCCAGCAGCTTGGACAGGGGACTAGCAGATACGCAGTATTTT. Translated, it gives CASSLDRGLADTQYF.

V is TRBV2 and J is TRBJ2-2; D uncertain. This CDR3 comprises 13 residues. The V end lost 8 bases, the J end lost 5 bases, and 12 bases lay between the germline ends. The germline V gene encodes CDR1 SNHLY and CDR2 FYNNEI. In DNA, the CDR3 is TGTGCCAGCGGATTCACAGTTACCGGGGAGCTGTTTTTT. It is translated as CASGFTVTGELFF.

Of note for this clone: This same CDR3 is encoded by further DNA sequences in the sample. The gene calls are TRBV19 and TRBJ1-1; D is unresolved. Deletions cut 5 bases from V and 2 bases from J, with 9 bases between. The germline gives CDR1 LNHDA, CDR2 SQIVND (reference sequence). The CDR3 has 13 amino acids. CDR3 in DNA: TGTGCCAGTAGTCTCACAGTCAACACTGAAGCTTTCTTT. Translation gives CASSLTVNTEAFF.

The chain joins TRBV18 to TRBJ1-2; D is unclear. The CDR3 sequence is 13 residues long. In germline, CDR1 is KGHSH, CDR2 LQKENI. The ends were cut back, 0 bases at V and 8 bases at J, with 10 bases in the middle. The CDR3 reads CASSPPDRVGYTF. CDR3 in DNA: TGTGCCAGCTCACCACCTGATCGGGTCGGCTACACCTTC.

This clone showed up just once. The gene calls are TRBV13 and TRBJ2-3; 9 nucleotides align to TRBD1. Per germline, CDR1 PRHDT and CDR2 FYEKMQ (reference sequence). Unmatched junction bases numbered 7, after V lost 5 bases and J lost 4 bases. This CDR3 has 15 residues. CDR3 sequence (DNA): TGTGCCAGCAGCACCCGGGACAGGGACGCAGATACGCAGTATTTT. Translating gives CASSTRDRDADTQYF.

As DNA, the CDR3 is TGTGCCAGCAGCTTAGTTGTATTGGGGGGAACCGGGGAGCTGTTTTTT. Protein sequence: CASSLVVLGGTGELFF. The V call is TRBV7-6, the J call TRBJ2-2; possible D gene TRBD2, 6 bases. Germline lookup yields CDR1 SGHVS and CDR2 FNYEAQ. V lost 1 base to trimming and J lost 5 bases, with 14 bases between them. The CDR3 extends over 16 amino acids.

The rearrangement uses TRBV14 and TRBJ2-1; D is possibly TRBD1 (7 bases). Germline-derived CDR1 and CDR2 are SGHDN and FVKESK. The CDR3 has 15 amino acids. With 2 bases removed from V and 1 base from J, the gap between germline ends came to 9 bases. Here the CDR3 DNA reads TGTGCCAGCAGCCAACAGGGGGGTTCCTACAATGAGCAGTTCTTC. The encoded protein is CASSQQGGSYNEQFF.

A few counts support this clone. The genes are TRBV6-5 and TRBJ1-3; 9 nucleotides agree with TRBD1. Germline loops: CDR1 MNHEY, CDR2 SVGAGI. The CDR3 is 14 residues long. V trimming: 5 bases; J trimming: 6 bases; junction bases outside the gene matches: 5. CDR3 sequence (DNA): TGTGCCAGCAGTAGACAGGGGGGGGAAAACACCATATATTTT. This sequence encodes CASSRQGGENTIYF.

This chain joins TRBV7-8 and TRBJ1-1; 8 positions agree with TRBD1. CDR1 is SGHVS and CDR2 is FQNEAQ in the germline V gene. V was pared by 5 bases and J by 11 bases, with 19 bases of the junction left unmatched. The CDR3 contains 16 residues. CDR3 amino acids: CASSKVRQGTSFEAFF. DNA for the CDR3: TGTGCCAGCAGCAAAGTACGACAGGGGACATCCTTCGAGGCTTTCTTT.

This clone was counted between two and nine times. The CDR3 protein is CASSELGGAEAFF. For the CDR3, the DNA is TGTGCCAGCAGTGAATTGGGGGGAGCTGAAGCTTTCTTT. The chain is built from TRBV25-1 and TRBJ1-1; D might be TRBD1 (5 bases). The V end was cut by 1 base, the J end by 6 bases, with 9 bases between. Looked up from germline, CDR1 is MGHDK and CDR2 is SYGVNS. This CDR3 comprises 13 residues.

The chain joins TRBV5-6 to TRBJ2-1, with D uncertain. Germline CDR1 reads SGHDT; CDR2 reads YYEEEE. V was cut by 2 bases and J by 7 bases, with 4 bases left in between. The CDR3 has 11 residues. The CDR3 reads CASSFMNEQFF. The CDR3 coding sequence is TGTGCCAGCAGCTTTATGAATGAGCAGTTCTTC.

The V call is TRBV19, the J call TRBJ2-3; TRBD2 agrees at 7 bases. The V gene's germline CDR1 is LNHDA and CDR2 SQIVND (reference sequence). Trimming at V came to 6 bases and at J to 5 bases, leaving 5 bases not matched to a gene. The CDR3 is 13 residues long. CDR3 in amino acids: CASRGTNVDTQYF. In DNA, the CDR3 is TGTGCCAGTAGGGGGACTAACGTAGATACGCAGTATTTT.

The chain uses TRBV6-5 and TRBJ2-3; D remains unclear. The CDR3 contains 14 residues. The germline V and J ends were trimmed by 2 bases and 1 base, with 7 bases remaining between them. Germline CDR1 MNHEY, CDR2 SVGAGI. CDR3 nucleotide sequence: TGTGCCAGCAGTTACGTCCAGGGCACAGATACGCAGTATTTT. Amino acid sequence: CASSYVQGTDTQYF.

The CDR3 loop reads CASTLTRQGTYYGYTF. DNA of the CDR3: TGTGCCAGCACCCTGACCCGACAGGGGACCTACTATGGCTACACCTTC. The chain is built from TRBV28 and TRBJ1-2; 8 nucleotides agree with TRBD1. The CDR3 runs 16 residues. V trimming: 7 bases; J trimming: 3 bases; junction bases outside the gene matches: 13. Germline V lookup: CDR1 MDHEN, CDR2 SYDVKM.

J is TRBJ2-3 and V is TRBV19, with 10 bases identical to TRBD1. CDR1 LNHDA and CDR2 SQIVND come from the germline V gene (reference sequence). The CDR3 runs to 16 residues. Germline trimming cut 4 bases from V and 4 bases from J; bases unmatched to any gene: 8. CDR3 bases: TGTGCCAGTAGTAGGACCGGGACAGGGGTCGCAGATACGCAGTATTTT. Translating gives CASSRTGTGVADTQYF.